This TCR beta chain stems from a study of blood T cell repertoires in COVID-19. For the study at large: Specimens from acute and convalescent COVID-19 originated in the United States, Italy and Spain. Sample material is recorded as cDNA or gDNA derived from T cells, B-cell-depleted T cells, or PBMCs.

Authors' analysis steps: By means of reference gene primer amplification, nucleated cell counts were estimated. Sequencing was performed with immunoSEQ multiplex PCR; in TCRdb, only in-frame clones are kept and a portion is missing. The DNA gave D and trimming, while V, J and clone size come from that table. The repertoire holds about 140,000 clones, around 86% seen once, with about 1.4% in the top ten. This clone occurred a few times. This CDR3 region has 14 residues. Looked up from germline, CDR1 is LGHNA and CDR2 is YSLEER. Between the trimmed V and J ends, which lost 0 bases and 3 bases, there was a span of 8 bases.

This clonotype was sampled from a human donor in a cohort sampled during active COVID-19. V is TRBV4-3 and J is TRBJ2-5; D remains unclear. The sample comprised peripheral blood. The CDR3 region is CASSQEQHKETQYF. In DNA, the CDR3 is TGCGCCAGCAGCCAAGAACAGCATAAAGAGACCCAGTACTTC.